This T cell receptor (beta chain) was captured by sequencing in a study of T cells after somatic rescue of genetic block. Germline V lookup: CDR1 LGHNA, CDR2 YNFKEQ. V gave up 0 bases and J gave up 2 bases; unmatched junction bases: 6. The CDR3 runs to 16 residues. Data came from immunoSEQ multiplex PCR; TCRdb stores just in-frame clones and leaves some out. In the table there are 68,000 or so clones, just under 95% of which are singletons. The chain employs TRBV4-2 and TRBJ2-7, with TRBD2 identical over 8 bases. This sequence originates from a man aged 35 to 55. The sequencing input was peripheral blood mononuclear cells (PBMCs). The CDR3 DNA sequence: TGTGCCAGCAGCCAAGATTGGAGCGGGGGCCCCTACGAGCAGTACTTC. Translated: CASSQDWSGGPYEQYF.